The clone carrying this T cell receptor (beta chain) has a handful of counts. This record comes from a study of patients and donors after allogeneic stem cell transplantation. TCRdb reprocessed the RT-PCR reads via MiXCR and lists one record per CDR3 protein. The table records about 960,000 distinct CDR3 sequences, roughly 17% of them present only once. This CDR3 spans 16 amino acids. CDR1 SGHTA and CDR2 FQGNSA come from the germline V gene. The germline V and J ends were trimmed by 4 bases and 2 bases, with 14 bases remaining between them. The sequencing input was blood, either unsorted or a sorted T cell fraction (not recorded which). This receptor was identified in a human donor who was either an allogeneic HSCT recipient or a stem cell or donor lymphocyte infusion donor (not recorded which). It is not recorded whose cells these are; they may come from a transplant donor. The chain recombines TRBV7-2 with TRBJ2-2; D perhaps matches TRBD1 (6 bases). CDR3 region: CASSSTGTLNTGELFF. The CDR3 region has the DNA TGTGCCAGCAGCTCCACCGGGACACTTAACACCGGGGAGCTGTTTTTT.